One and the same sample provided the 13 T cell receptor beta chains below, sequenced in a study of CD8 T cell repertoires and HIV-1 epitope variants. The antigens these receptors bind are not known. The data were produced by immunoSEQ multiplex PCR, yet TCRdb's version contains in-frame clones alone and is incomplete. The sample yields approximately 5,200 clones, under 70% seen once. Sequenced sample: cultured CD8+ T cells derived from PBMCs. These receptors were taken from a male donor with HIV.

This clone was detected only once. This chain links TRBV6-4 with TRBJ2-3, with 9 bases identical to TRBD1. Germline V gives CDR1 MRHNA, CDR2 SNTAGT. Losses at the gene ends were 8 bases for V and 2 bases for J; bases not matched to a gene: 5. This CDR3 has 14 amino acids. In DNA, the CDR3 is TGTGCCAGCTCGCGGGACAGGGTCACAGATACGCAGTATTTT. Translation gives CASSRDRVTDTQYF.

The rearrangement joins TRBV28 to TRBJ1-3; 7 bases align to TRBD1. Germline V lookup: CDR1 MDHEN, CDR2 SYDVKM. The trim removed 3 bases at V and 4 bases at J, leaving 15 bases unmatched. CDR3 length: 18 amino acids. CDR3 sequence (DNA): TGTGCCAGCAGTTTGGGCCAGGACAGGACCTTCAGGGGAAACACCATATATTTT. Protein: CASSLGQDRTFRGNTIYF.

The chain combines TRBV6-5 with TRBJ1-5; 8 bases align to TRBD1. V was clipped by 6 bases and J by 3 bases; unmatched bases: 1. This CDR3 contains 13 residues. Germline-derived CDR1 and CDR2 are MNHEY and SVGAGI. The DNA for the CDR3 is TGTGCCAGCAGGGACAGGGTCAATCAGCCCCAGCATTTT. Amino acid sequence: CASRDRVNQPQHF.

There are a few counts of this clone. V is TRBV4-2 and J is TRBJ1-3; possibly TRBD1 for D (5 bases). CDR3 size: 18 residues. The germline V and J ends were trimmed by 1 base and 0 bases, with 16 bases remaining between them. CDR1 and CDR2 from the germline V gene are LGHNA and YNFKEQ. CDR3 loop: CASSQVWTDIHSGNTIYF. CDR3 DNA: TGTGCCAGCAGCCAAGTATGGACGGACATCCACTCTGGAAACACCATATATTTT.

The table lists this clone with a count of one. The gene calls are TRBV28 and TRBJ2-1, with D maybe TRBD1 (5 bases). Trimming left V 3 bases short and J 9 bases short, with 15 bases between. Germline loops: CDR1 MDHEN, CDR2 SYDVKM. This CDR3 contains 14 residues. Written as DNA, the CDR3 is TGTGCCAGCAGTTTGCGTGGCAGGGATATTGAGCAGTTCTTC. It is translated as CASSLRGRDIEQFF.

The chain recombines TRBV9 with TRBJ1-1; D unclear. The CDR3 has 15 residues. Between the trimmed V and J ends, which lost 5 bases and 7 bases, there was a span of 21 bases. Germline values: CDR1 SGDLS, CDR2 YYNGEE. DNA for the CDR3: TGTGCCAGCAGTCAGACTATGCAGGAGACAAGTGAAGCTTTCTTT. Its translation is CASSQTMQETSEAFF.

The chain links TRBV27 to TRBJ2-7; TRBD1 aligns across 7 bases. J gave up 6 bases and V 5 bases, and 10 bases lay outside the gene matches. This CDR3 contains 14 residues. From germline, CDR1 is MNHEY and CDR2 SMNVEV (reference sequence). CDR3 loop: CASSQQGLGVEQYF. The CDR3 region has the DNA TGTGCCAGCAGTCAACAGGGGTTAGGGGTCGAGCAGTACTTC.

The chain has TRBV6-5 and TRBJ2-7; D unclear. Germline CDR1 and CDR2: MNHEY and SVGAGI. V was pared by 0 bases and J by 1 base, with 7 bases between. This CDR3 contains 14 residues. The CDR3 bases are TGTGCCAGCAGTTACTCGGGCGGATCCTACGAGCAGTACTTC. Protein sequence: CASSYSGGSYEQYF.

The CDR3 sequence is CASSTPAVGGGDTQYF. CDR3 bases: TGTGCCAGCAGCACACCGGCGGTCGGGGGGGGAGATACGCAGTATTTT. The V gene is TRBV12-1, the J gene TRBJ2-3; TRBD2 is the table's D call, not checked against the DNA. TRBV12-1 corresponds to a pseudogene. The CDR3 contains 16 residues.

V gene TRBV7-2 combines with J gene TRBJ2-1, with D unresolved. V was trimmed by 0 bases and J by 6 bases, leaving 9 bases between them. The CDR3 extends over 14 amino acids. The V gene's germline CDR1 is SGHTA and CDR2 FQGNSA. The CDR3: CASSLAGPPNEQFF. The CDR3 coding sequence is TGTGCCAGCAGCTTAGCAGGGCCCCCCAATGAGCAGTTCTTC.

The chain carries TRBV1 and TRBJ2-5; TRBD2, the table's D call, was not compared with the DNA. TRBV1 is recorded as a pseudogene. The CDR3 spans 20 residues. CDR3: CTSSPGGDFGASGKQETQYF. The DNA for the CDR3 is TGCACCAGCAGTCCTGGAGGAGACTTCGGGGCTAGCGGAAAACAAGAGACCCAGTACTTC.

This clone was recorded a few times. The chain has TRBV7-3 and TRBJ2-1, with 10 bases lining up with TRBD2. Germline assignment: CDR1 SGHTA and CDR2 FQGTGA. CDR3 size: 17 residues. J was trimmed by 5 bases and V by 1 base; bases with no gene match: 8. CDR3 nucleotides: TGTGCCAGCAGCTTAATCCAGCGGGGGGGCCTCGACAATGAGCAGTTCTTC. This gives the protein CASSLIQRGGLDNEQFF.

This clone was seen once. The rearrangement links TRBV28 to TRBJ2-7; D tentatively fits TRBD1 or TRBD2 (5 bases each). The CDR3 consists of 15 residues. Trimming took 8 bases from V and 3 from J, leaving 20 bases between them. The germline V gene has CDR1 MDHEN and CDR2 SYDVKM. Here the CDR3 reads CASLRGTDSLYEQYF. CDR3 nucleotide sequence: TGTGCCAGCCTGAGGGGAACCGACTCCCTCTACGAGCAGTACTTC.